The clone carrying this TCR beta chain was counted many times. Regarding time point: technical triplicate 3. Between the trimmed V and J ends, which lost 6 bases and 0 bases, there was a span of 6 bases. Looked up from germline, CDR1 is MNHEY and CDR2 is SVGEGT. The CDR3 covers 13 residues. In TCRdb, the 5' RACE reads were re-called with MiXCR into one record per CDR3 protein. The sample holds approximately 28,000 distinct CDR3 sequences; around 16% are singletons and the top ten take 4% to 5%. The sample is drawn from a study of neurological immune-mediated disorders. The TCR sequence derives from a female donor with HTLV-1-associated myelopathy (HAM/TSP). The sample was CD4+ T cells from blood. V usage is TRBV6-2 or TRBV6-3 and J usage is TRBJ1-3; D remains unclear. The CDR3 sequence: CASRQSSGNTIYF. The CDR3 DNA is TGTGCCAGCAGGCAGAGCTCTGGAAACACCATATATTTT.